This T cell receptor beta chain appears in the sequencing data of a study of response to subunit inactivated influenza vaccine. Study-level results: Authors proposed each seasonal influenza vaccination draws in few new T cells.

Concerning this clonotype: Antigen: not known.

Trimming pared 7 bases from V and 0 bases from J, leaving 9 bases between. The CDR3 is 13 residues long. TCRdb re-analysed the RT-PCR reads in MiXCR, keeping a single row per CDR3 protein. The profile shows 800,000 or so distinct CDR3 sequences, 21% of them singletons. The starting material was PBMCs from blood, obtained around 5 days after vaccination. This TCR came from a man aged 50-59 years who received an inactivated influenza vaccine. The chain uses TRBV12-3 or TRBV12-4 and TRBJ1-1; D unclear. This CDR3 reads CASILSMNTEAFF. In nucleotides, the CDR3 is TGTGCCAGCATATTAAGCATGAACACTGAAGCTTTCTTT.